Below, 25 T cell receptor beta chains from the same sample are listed, as sequenced in a study of cytomegalovirus exposure and HLA in healthy donors. PCR employed 60 Vbeta and 13 Jbeta primers. Repertoires were generated with immunoSEQ multiplex PCR, while TCRdb's copy carries only in-frame clones and drops some. The sample data list 100,000 to 150,000 clones. Material for sequencing was PBMCs. These receptors were taken from a woman between 40 and 50 years old in good health and CMV-seropositive.

The chain uses TRBV13 and TRBJ2-7, with TRBD2 matching 10 bases. CDR3 length: 16 amino acids. CDR1 and CDR2 from the germline V gene are PRHDT and FYEKMQ (reference sequence). J was trimmed by 2 bases and V by 5 bases; bases with no gene match: 9. CDR3 sequence: CASSPSGTSVAYEQYF. DNA of the CDR3: TGTGCCAGCAGCCCATCCGGGACTAGCGTAGCCTACGAGCAGTACTTC.

The chain has TRBV11-2 and TRBJ2-7, with 9 nucleotides matching TRBD2. The ends lost 1 base at V and 2 bases at J; junction bases unmatched: 0. CDR3 length: 14 residues. Germline V gives CDR1 SGHAT, CDR2 FQNNGV. The CDR3: CASSLGLAAYEQYF. The CDR3 nucleotides are TGTGCCAGCAGCTTAGGACTAGCGGCCTACGAGCAGTACTTC. Using reference TRBV11-2 and TRBJ2-7 for the parts outside the CDR3, the full variable domain is EAGVAQSPRYKIIEKRQSVAFWCNPISGHATLYWYQQILGQGPKLLIQFQNNGVVDDSQLPKDRFSAERLKGVDSTLKIQPAKLEDSAVYLCASSLGLAAYEQYFGPGTRLTVT.

The V and J genes are TRBV30 and TRBJ1-2, with 9 bases fitting TRBD1. The V gene's germline CDR1 is GTSNPN and CDR2 SVGIG (reference sequence). This CDR3 has 14 amino acids. V lost 8 bases and J lost 3; bases outside the gene matches: 10. CDR3 DNA: TGTGCCCTCTTACAGGGGGCGCGTGACTATGGCTACACCTTC. It yields the protein CALLQGARDYGYTF.

The rearrangement joins TRBV28 to TRBJ1-4; TRBD1 matches at 12 bases. J was trimmed by 5 bases and V by 3 bases; bases with no gene match: 1. Germline values: CDR1 MDHEN, CDR2 SYDVKM. The CDR3 sequence is 15 residues long. For the CDR3, the DNA is TGTGCCAGCAGTTTGGGACAGGGGGCAAATGAAAAACTGTTTTTT. Amino acid sequence: CASSLGQGANEKLFF.

The chain has TRBV6-5 and TRBJ2-1; TRBD1 aligns across 11 bases. V was pared by 0 bases and J by 6 bases, with 1 base of the junction left unmatched. Looked up from germline, CDR1 is MNHEY and CDR2 is SVGAGI. The length of the CDR3 is 15 residues. The CDR3 region is CASSYSGQGGNEQFF. In DNA, the CDR3 is TGTGCCAGCAGTTACTCGGGACAGGGGGGCAATGAGCAGTTCTTC.

The chain links TRBV28 to TRBJ1-1, with D tentatively TRBD1 (6 bases). The CDR3 has 14 residues. Germline V lookup: CDR1 MDHEN, CDR2 SYDVKM. V dropped 7 bases and J dropped 1 base, with 13 bases sitting between them. The CDR3 loop is CASIHQGSNTEAFF. DNA of the CDR3: TGTGCCAGCATTCATCAGGGGTCGAACACTGAAGCTTTCTTT.

The chain is built from TRBV2 and TRBJ1-2, with D unclear. The germline CDR1 and CDR2 sequences are SNHLY and FYNNEI. Trimming took off 1 base at V and 6 bases at J, with 15 bases between the two ends. The CDR3 has 15 residues. The CDR3 nucleotides are TGTGCCAGCAGTGAAGGGGCAGGCTGGTGGGATGGCTACACCTTC. Amino acid sequence: CASSEGAGWWDGYTF.

The chain is built from TRBV29-1 and TRBJ2-7, with TRBD1 as a possible D gene (6 bases). V was shortened by 3 bases and J by 5 bases, with 11 bases between the two germline ends. The CDR3 runs to 12 residues. The germline V gene encodes CDR1 SQVTM and CDR2 ANQGSEA. CDR3 bases: TGCAGCGTTGATTTGGGGGCCCACGAGCAGTACTTC. This gives the protein CSVDLGAHEQYF.

The rearrangement uses TRBV5-1 and TRBJ1-1; the match to TRBD1 covers 10 bases. Germline-derived CDR1 and CDR2 are SGHRS and YFSETQ. The CDR3 extends over 15 amino acids. V dropped 4 bases and J dropped 3; count of bases not matched to a gene: 6. The CDR3 spells CASSRTGGPDTEAFF. CDR3 in DNA: TGCGCCAGCAGCAGGACAGGGGGGCCTGACACTGAAGCTTTCTTT.

The rearrangement joins TRBV27 to TRBJ2-3, with 13 bases fitting TRBD2. CDR1 MNHEY and CDR2 SMNVEV come from the germline V gene (reference sequence). The CDR3 has 16 residues. The V gene end was trimmed by 3 bases and the J gene end by 2 bases; junction bases not matched to a gene: 2. The CDR3 coding sequence is TGTGCCAGCAGTTTGGGACTAGCGGGGACCACAGATACGCAGTATTTT. Translation gives CASSLGLAGTTDTQYF.

The chain is built from TRBV19 and TRBJ1-6; possibly TRBD1 for D (5 bases). With 7 bases removed from V and 6 bases from J, the gap between germline ends came to 13 bases. CDR1 LNHDA and CDR2 SQIVND come from the germline V gene (reference sequence). CDR3 size: 14 residues. CDR3 bases: TGTGCCAGTACAGGGTCAGCGAGTAATTCACCCCTCCACTTT. Translated: CASTGSASNSPLHF.

The chain carries TRBV5-4 and TRBJ2-5; the match to TRBD2 covers 12 bases. The last part of the DNA fits TRBJ2-7 better; the J call may be wrong. This CDR3 comprises 13 residues. The germline CDR1 and CDR2 sequences are SGHNT and YYREEE (reference sequence). CDR3 DNA sequence: TGTGCCAGCAGCTGGACTAGCGGGAACGAGCAGTACTTC. It codes for CASSWTSGNEQYF.

The chain has TRBV10-1 and TRBJ1-1, with D unclear. V lost 4 bases and J lost 4, with 7 bases in between. The CDR3 totals 12 residues. The germline V gene has CDR1 WNHNN and CDR2 SYGVQD (reference sequence). CDR3 in amino acids: CASSAVGTEAFF. The CDR3 DNA is TGCGCCAGCAGTGCGGTCGGCACTGAAGCTTTCTTT.

V gene TRBV11-2 combines with J gene TRBJ2-1; 7 bases are shared with TRBD1. With 5 bases clipped from V and 3 bases from J, the junction kept 7 bases outside the gene matches. The length of the CDR3 is 15 residues. Germline V gene sequence: CDR1 SGHAT, CDR2 FQNNGV. CDR3 nucleotides: TGTGCCAGCAGCCCCCGGGACAGAGTCTACAATGAGCAGTTCTTC. It encodes CASSPRDRVYNEQFF.

The chain is built from TRBV5-1 and TRBJ2-4; 10 bases line up with TRBD2. V was clipped by 2 bases and J by 8 bases; unmatched bases: 16. Per germline, CDR1 SGHRS and CDR2 YFSETQ. The CDR3 has 18 residues. CDR3 residues: CASSFRLAGGGATDIQYF. CDR3 coding DNA: TGCGCCAGCAGCTTTCGACTAGCGGGTGGGGGGGCCACAGACATTCAGTACTTC.

The chain has TRBV19 and TRBJ2-3; 8 bases fit TRBD2. Germline V gene sequence: CDR1 LNHDA, CDR2 SQIVND (reference sequence). The V segment lost 6 bases and the J segment 1 base; nucleotides outside the gene matches: 15. The CDR3 is made up of 18 amino acids. As DNA, the CDR3 is TGTGCCAGTAGGGACCGGGGGGGGGTCAGCGGACGCACAGATACGCAGTATTTT. This encodes CASRDRGGVSGRTDTQYF.

The V gene is TRBV6-6, the J gene TRBJ2-1; 8 nucleotides match TRBD2. This CDR3 contains 15 residues. V shed 8 bases and J 4 bases; nucleotides not matched to a gene: 10. Germline loops: CDR1 MNHNY, CDR2 SVGAGI (reference sequence). The CDR3 is CASGSRTSGYNEQFF. The DNA for the CDR3 is TGTGCCAGCGGATCACGAACTAGCGGTTACAATGAGCAGTTCTTC.

This clone is identified as medium-sized from frequency. CDR3 nucleotides: TGTGCCAGCAGCCAAGATGAGACTAGCGGCTCCTACGAGCAGTACTTC. Its translation: CASSQDETSGSYEQYF. The V call is TRBV4-2, the J call TRBJ2-7; 9 bases fit TRBD2. This CDR3 has 16 amino acids. Looked up from germline, CDR1 is LGHNA and CDR2 is YNFKEQ. Trimming at V came to 0 bases and at J to 0 bases, leaving 3 bases not matched to a gene.

The chain has TRBV9 and TRBJ2-1; D unclear. The CDR3 is 14 amino acids. Germline V gene data show CDR1 as SGDLS and CDR2 as YYNGEE. Trimming pared 1 base from V and 6 bases from J, leaving 11 bases between. CDR3 sequence: CASSVKSEPNEQFF. In DNA, the CDR3 is TGTGCCAGCAGCGTAAAGTCCGAGCCCAATGAGCAGTTCTTC.

This chain uses TRBV27 with TRBJ2-1; TRBD2 matches at 8 bases. CDR3 length: 15 residues. Trimming at V came to 6 bases and at J to 2 bases, leaving 6 bases not matched to a gene. Germline CDR1 MNHEY, CDR2 SMNVEV (reference sequence). CDR3 amino acids: CASSRSGSPYNEQFF. The DNA for the CDR3 is TGTGCCAGCAGCCGGAGCGGGAGCCCCTACAATGAGCAGTTCTTC.

The rearrangement joins TRBV9 to TRBJ1-5; D might be TRBD1 (5 bases). The ends were cut back, 5 bases at V and 0 bases at J, with 12 bases in the middle. CDR1 and CDR2 (germline): SGDLS, YYNGEE. This CDR3 comprises 15 residues. This chain's CDR3 is CASSPDSNSNQPQHF. The CDR3 DNA sequence: TGTGCCAGCAGTCCTGACAGCAATAGCAATCAGCCCCAGCATTTT.

The V gene is TRBV5-1, the J gene TRBJ2-6; 8 bases align to TRBD2. The length of the CDR3 is 19 residues. V was pared by 4 bases and J by 4 bases, with 16 bases of the junction left unmatched. Germline CDR1 reads SGHRS; CDR2 reads YFSETQ. CDR3 coding DNA: TGCGCCAGCAGCCACGCAACAGGCGCGGGAGGACCCGGGGCCAACGTCCTGACTTTC. Protein sequence: CASSHATGAGGPGANVLTF.

This rearrangement joins TRBV28 to TRBJ1-1, with D uncertain. V was pared by 5 bases and J by 1 base, with 11 bases between. Germline values: CDR1 MDHEN, CDR2 SYDVKM. The CDR3 totals 14 residues. CDR3 in amino acids: CASSASIRNTEAFF. CDR3 in DNA: TGTGCCAGCAGTGCTAGCATAAGGAACACTGAAGCTTTCTTT.

J is TRBJ1-2 and V is TRBV6-5; TRBD1 agrees at 9 bases. Germline V gene data show CDR1 as MNHEY and CDR2 as SVGAGI. Trimming at V came to 4 bases and at J to 3 bases, leaving 3 bases not matched to a gene. This CDR3 is built from 14 residues. The chain's CDR3 is CASSWDRDDYGYTF. The CDR3 region has the DNA TGTGCCAGCAGTTGGGACAGGGACGACTATGGCTACACCTTC.

The J gene is TRBJ1-2, the V gene TRBV6-5; 7 bases are shared with TRBD1. V trimming: 6 bases; J trimming: 4 bases; junction bases outside the gene matches: 8. CDR1 and CDR2 (germline): MNHEY, SVGAGI. The CDR3 sequence is 14 residues long. The CDR3 sequence: CASRMDRNIYGYTF. CDR3 bases: TGTGCCAGCAGGATGGACAGGAACATCTATGGCTACACCTTC.